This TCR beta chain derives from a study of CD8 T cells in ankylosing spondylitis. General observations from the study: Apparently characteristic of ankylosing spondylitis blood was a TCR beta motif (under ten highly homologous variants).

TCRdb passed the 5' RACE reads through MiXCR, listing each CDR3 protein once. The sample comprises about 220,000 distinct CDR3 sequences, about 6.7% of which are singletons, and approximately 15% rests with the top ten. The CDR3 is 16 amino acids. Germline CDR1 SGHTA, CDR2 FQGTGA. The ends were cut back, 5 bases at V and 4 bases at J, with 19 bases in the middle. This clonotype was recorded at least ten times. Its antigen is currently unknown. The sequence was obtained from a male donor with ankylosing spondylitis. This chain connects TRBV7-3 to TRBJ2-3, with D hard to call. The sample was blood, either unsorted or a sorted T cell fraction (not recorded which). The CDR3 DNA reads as TGTGCCAGCAGCCACGAGGTACAGCCTAGGGCAGATACGCAGTATTTT. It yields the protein CASSHEVQPRADTQYF.